Below are 25 T cell receptor beta chains sequenced from a single sample in a study of blood T cell repertoires in COVID-19 (dated by TCRdb to 2018 to 2020). The library was generated by the immunoSEQ multiplex PCR assay. Here the immuneACCESS table is served through TCRdb, limited to in-frame sequences with V and J called. Missing clones are a known gap in these copies; in checked studies unresolved V genes cover under half, and the rest lacks a known reason. This sample gives approximately 150,000 clones in total; over 70% of them show up just once. 3.5% of the sample is held by the ten biggest clonotypes. Sequencing input: peripheral blood. The source of these receptors is a man aged 65-85 years who had recovered from COVID-19.

The V and J genes are TRBV30 and TRBJ1-4; D is perhaps TRBD1 (6 bases). The germline gives CDR1 GTSNPN, CDR2 SVGIG (reference sequence). The CDR3 runs to 18 residues. V was shortened by 3 bases and J by 0 bases, with 20 bases between the two germline ends. The CDR3 is CAWSDKDSPSPTNEKLFF. DNA for the CDR3: TGTGCCTGGAGCGACAAGGACAGTCCTTCACCAACTAATGAAAAACTGTTTTTT.

The chain uses TRBV29-1 and TRBJ1-2, with D hard to call. The length of the CDR3 is 14 residues. V was shortened by 2 bases and J by 4 bases, with 14 bases between the two germline ends. Germline V gene lookup returns CDR1 SQVTM and CDR2 ANQGSEA. CDR3 region: CSVEKGTEPYGYTF. In DNA form, the CDR3 reads TGCAGCGTTGAAAAAGGAACGGAGCCCTATGGCTACACCTTC.

This chain uses TRBV7-6 with TRBJ2-7, with 13 bases matching TRBD2. Germline V lookup: CDR1 SGHVS, CDR2 FNYEAQ. This CDR3 spans 16 amino acids. Trimming took 5 bases from V and 7 from J; bases not matched to a gene: 11. The CDR3: CASSPQLAGGPAEQYF. Here the CDR3 DNA reads TGTGCCAGCAGCCCCCAACTAGCGGGAGGGCCCGCGGAGCAGTACTTC. Using reference TRBV7-6 and TRBJ2-7 for the parts outside the CDR3, the full variable domain is GAGVSQSPRYKVTKRGQDVALRCDPISGHVSLYWYRQALGQGPEFLTYFNYEAQQDKSGLPNDRFSAERPEGSISTLTIQRTEQRDSAMYRCASSPQLAGGPAEQYFGPGTRLTVT.

The chain couples TRBV7-2 to TRBJ2-3; 8 nucleotides match TRBD1. Germline V gives CDR1 SGHTA, CDR2 FQGNSA. Trimming at V came to 3 bases and at J to 2 bases, leaving 10 bases not matched to a gene. The CDR3 contains 17 residues. The CDR3 DNA is TGTGCCAGCAGCTTTGGGACAGGAGATCATTCCACAGATACGCAGTATTTT. Its translation is CASSFGTGDHSTDTQYF. The whole variable domain, filled in from reference TRBV7-2 and TRBJ2-3, reads GAGVSQSPSNKVTEKGKDVELRCDPISGHTALYWYRQSLGQGLEFLIYFQGNSAPDKSGLPSDRFSAERTGGSVSTLTIQRTQQEDSAVYLCASSFGTGDHSTDTQYFGPGTRLTVL.

The rearrangement joins TRBV5-1 to TRBJ2-7, with TRBD1 identical over 7 bases. Per the germline V gene, CDR1 is SGHRS and CDR2 is YFSETQ. V shed 1 base and J 1 base; nucleotides not matched to a gene: 8. The CDR3 spans 16 residues. CDR3 protein: CASSLRPSGQSYEQYF. In nucleotides, the CDR3 is TGCGCCAGCAGCTTGCGCCCATCGGGACAGTCCTACGAGCAGTACTTC.

This sequence joins TRBV30 and TRBJ2-1, with TRBD2 identical over 7 bases. This CDR3 is 14 amino acids long. After removal of 8 bases from V and 7 bases from J, the junction contained 14 bases not matched to a gene. Germline V gene lookup returns CDR1 GTSNPN and CDR2 SVGIG (reference sequence). CDR3 coding DNA: TGTGCCCGGCGTGGGGCTAGCGGAGAGAATGAGCAGTTCTTC. Protein product: CARRGASGENEQFF.

The chain combines TRBV15 with TRBJ2-1; 12 bases agree with TRBD2. This CDR3 region has 18 residues. V lost 2 bases to trimming and J lost 4 bases; unmatched junction nucleotides: 9. The germline CDR1 and CDR2 sequences are LNHNV and YYDKDF (reference sequence). CDR3 residues: CATSRQGAGLAGYNEQFF. DNA of the CDR3: TGTGCCACCAGCAGACAAGGGGCCGGACTAGCGGGGTACAATGAGCAGTTCTTC. Full variable domain (rest looked up from reference TRBV15 and TRBJ2-1): DAMVIQNPRYQVTQFGKPVTLSCSQTLNHNVMYWYQQKSSQAPKLLFHYYDKDFNNEADTPDNFQSRRPNTSFCFLDIRSPGLGDTAMYLCATSRQGAGLAGYNEQFFGPGTRLTVL.

The chain carries TRBV27 and TRBJ2-2, with 7 bases matching TRBD1. The CDR3 has 14 amino acids. The germline V gene encodes CDR1 MNHEY and CDR2 SMNVEV (reference sequence). V lost 4 bases and J lost 5; bases outside the gene matches: 4. The CDR3 region is CASSSGRGTGELFF. CDR3 DNA: TGTGCCAGCAGTTCGGGCAGGGGGACCGGGGAGCTGTTTTTT.

The rearrangement joins TRBV5-4 to TRBJ2-7; D might be TRBD1 (6 bases). Germline V gene lookup returns CDR1 SGHNT and CDR2 YYREEE (reference sequence). The V end was cut by 3 bases, the J end by 4 bases, with 17 bases between. The CDR3 sequence is 15 residues long. In nucleotides, the CDR3 is TGTGCCAGCAGCTGGCAACAGGGAGCTAAGTACGAGCAGTACTTC. As protein: CASSWQQGAKYEQYF.

This chain links TRBV15 with TRBJ2-3; 9 bases line up with TRBD1. CDR1 and CDR2 (germline): LNHNV, YYDKDF (reference sequence). Germline trimming cut 1 base from V and 2 bases from J; bases unmatched to any gene: 10. The CDR3 loop spans 18 amino acids. CDR3 region: CATSRGRWDREDTDTQYF. The CDR3 coding sequence is TGTGCCACCAGCAGAGGGAGGTGGGACAGGGAGGACACAGATACGCAGTATTTT.

This clone was seen a few times. The rearrangement joins TRBV4-1 to TRBJ2-3; 7 nucleotides line up with TRBD2. J lost 4 bases, V lost 0 bases, and 10 bases had no gene match. CDR1 MGHRA and CDR2 YSYEKL come from the germline V gene. This CDR3 region has 17 residues. CDR3 DNA: TGCGCCAGCAGCCAAGAGGGTCGGACTAGTTTAGCAGATACGCAGTATTTT. Encoded protein: CASSQEGRTSLADTQYF.

This chain connects TRBV7-9 to TRBJ2-5, with D hard to call. V lost 2 bases and J 2 bases, leaving 6 bases between the germline ends. Germline CDR1 and CDR2: SEHNR and FQNEAQ (reference sequence). The CDR3 is 13 residues long. The CDR3 bases are TGTGCCAGCAGCTTACCCCCACAAGAGACCCAGTACTTC. It is translated as CASSLPPQETQYF.

The genes are TRBV2 and TRBJ2-7, with 7 bases that match TRBD1. Germline-derived CDR1 and CDR2 are SNHLY and FYNNEI. Trimming took 3 bases from V and 5 from J; bases not matched to a gene: 4. CDR3 length: 13 residues. The CDR3 nucleotides are TGTGCCAGCAGTGACCGACAGGGCGACGAGCAGTACTTC. It translates to CASSDRQGDEQYF. Supplemented by reference TRBV2 and TRBJ2-7, the full variable domain reads EPEVTQTPSHQVTQMGQEVILRCVPISNHLYFYWYRQILGQKVEFLVSFYNNEISEKSEIFDDQFSVERPDGSNFTLKIRSTKLEDSAMYFCASSDRQGDEQYFGPGTRLTVT.

This clone was observed a single time. V gene TRBV12-3 or TRBV12-4 combines with J gene TRBJ1-3; D not resolved. Trimming took 3 bases from V and 5 from J, leaving 5 bases between them. CDR3 length: 12 residues. The CDR3 sequence is CASSLNRNTIYF. The CDR3 nucleotides read TGTGCCAGCAGTTTGAACAGAAACACCATATATTTT.

The chain employs TRBV4-1 and TRBJ2-1, with 7 bases aligning to TRBD2. Germline V lookup: CDR1 MGHRA, CDR2 YSYEKL. This CDR3 comprises 15 residues. Unmatched junction bases numbered 7, after V lost 4 bases and J lost 4 bases. The DNA for the CDR3 is TGCGCCAGCAGCCGCTTCGCGGGGGTATACAATGAGCAGTTCTTC. As protein: CASSRFAGVYNEQFF.

The chain carries TRBV5-1 and TRBJ2-7, with a possible D match to TRBD1 (6 bases). Trimming removed 1 base from V and 2 bases from J, with 10 bases in between. CDR3 length equals 14 residues. Looked up from germline, CDR1 is SGHRS and CDR2 is YFSETQ. In nucleotides, the CDR3 is TGCGCCAGCAGCTTGATGACAGGAACCTACGAGCAGTACTTC. It encodes CASSLMTGTYEQYF. Combining the CDR3 with reference TRBV5-1 and TRBJ2-7 gives the whole variable domain KAGVTQTPRYLIKTRGQQVTLSCSPISGHRSVSWYQQTPGQGLQFLFEYFSETQRNKGNFPGRFSGRQFSNSRSEMNVSTLELGDSALYLCASSLMTGTYEQYFGPGTRLTVT.

The chain has TRBV7-2 and TRBJ2-7; tentatively, D is TRBD2 (6 bases). CDR1 is SGHTA, CDR2 FQGNSA, per germline. The CDR3 is made up of 15 amino acids. V lost 2 bases, J lost 4 bases, and 15 bases lay in between. The CDR3 nucleotides read TGTGCCAGCAGCTTATCCGGGGGAGCTTCTTACGAGCAGTACTTC. It codes for CASSLSGGASYEQYF.

This chain links TRBV14 with TRBJ2-7, with a tentative D call TRBD1 (6 bases). Trimming took 4 bases from V and 0 from J, leaving 7 bases between them. The CDR3 consists of 13 residues. Per the germline V gene, CDR1 is SGHDN and CDR2 is FVKESK. The CDR3 bases are TGTGCCAGCAGCCGGGACATCTCCTACGAGCAGTACTTC. This gives the protein CASSRDISYEQYF. Filled out from reference TRBV14 and TRBJ2-7, the complete variable domain reads EAGVTQFPSHSVIEKGQTVTLRCDPISGHDNLYWYRRVMGKEIKFLLHFVKESKQDESGMPNNRFLAERTGGTYSTLKVQPAELEDSGVYFCASSRDISYEQYFGPGTRLTVT.

The V call is TRBV12-5, the J call TRBJ2-1, with unresolved D. The CDR3 is made up of 15 amino acids. The V and J ends lost 7 bases and 0 bases respectively, with 13 bases between them. Germline V gene sequence: CDR1 LGHNT, CDR2 FRNRAP. CDR3: CASARGASSYNEQFF. As DNA, the CDR3 is TGTGCTAGTGCCCGAGGAGCTAGCTCCTACAATGAGCAGTTCTTC. The variable domain in full, completed from reference TRBV12-5 and TRBJ2-1, reads DARVTQTPRHKVTEMGQEVTMRCQPILGHNTVFWYRQTMMQGLELLAYFRNRAPLDDSGMPKDRFSAEMPDATLATLKIQPSEPRDSAVYFCASARGASSYNEQFFGPGTRLTVL.

The V call is TRBV27, the J call TRBJ1-5; 11 nucleotides match TRBD1. The CDR3 consists of 15 residues. Germline CDR1 reads MNHEY; CDR2 reads SMNVEV (reference sequence). After removal of 5 bases from V and 6 bases from J, the junction contained 6 bases not matched to a gene. CDR3 loop: CASSMDRGHSQPQHF. The CDR3 nucleotides are TGTGCCAGCAGTATGGACAGGGGGCATAGTCAGCCCCAGCATTTT.

A few counts support this clone. V is TRBV7-2 and J is TRBJ2-5, with 7 nucleotides matching TRBD1. Germline CDR1 and CDR2: SGHTA and FQGNSA. The CDR3 consists of 13 residues. V lost 4 bases to trimming and J lost 7 bases; unmatched junction nucleotides: 6. CDR3 region: CASSSRQGVTQYF. CDR3 DNA: TGTGCCAGCAGCTCAAGACAGGGTGTGACCCAGTACTTC.

The V gene is TRBV7-2, the J gene TRBJ2-7; TRBD1 agrees at 10 bases. CDR1 is SGHTA and CDR2 is FQGNSA in the germline V gene. The CDR3 extends over 15 amino acids. V was pared by 4 bases and J by 2 bases, with 5 bases of the junction left unmatched. CDR3: CASSSAGTGAYEQYF. CDR3 in DNA: TGTGCCAGCAGCTCAGCCGGGACAGGGGCCTACGAGCAGTACTTC. Together with reference TRBV7-2 and TRBJ2-7, the CDR3 gives the full variable domain: GAGVSQSPSNKVTEKGKDVELRCDPISGHTALYWYRQSLGQGLEFLIYFQGNSAPDKSGLPSDRFSAERTGGSVSTLTIQRTQQEDSAVYLCASSSAGTGAYEQYFGPGTRLTVT.

This chain joins TRBV19 and TRBJ1-1; 8 nucleotides align to TRBD1. The CDR3 is made up of 15 amino acids. With V trimmed by 4 bases and J by 3 bases, 7 bases remained unmatched. The germline V gene has CDR1 LNHDA and CDR2 SQIVND (reference sequence). Written as DNA, the CDR3 is TGTGCCAGTAGTACAGGGGGCGCTGGTTACACTGAAGCTTTCTTT. This encodes CASSTGGAGYTEAFF.

This sequence joins TRBV5-1 and TRBJ2-1; the match to TRBD1 covers 8 bases. Germline V gene lookup returns CDR1 SGHRS and CDR2 YFSETQ. The CDR3 has 14 residues. V was pared by 6 bases and J by 2 bases, with 4 bases of the junction left unmatched. CDR3 bases: TGCGCCAGCACCACGGACAGGGCCTACAATGAGCAGTTCTTC. This encodes CASTTDRAYNEQFF.

The chain joins TRBV27 to TRBJ2-2; a possible D gene is TRBD1 (6 bases). The ends were cut back, 3 bases at V and 4 bases at J, with 15 bases in the middle. Germline loops: CDR1 MNHEY, CDR2 SMNVEV (reference sequence). The CDR3 length is 16 residues. CDR3 protein: CASSFLGGQSTGELFF. DNA of the CDR3: TGTGCCAGCAGTTTTCTGGGCGGACAGTCCACCGGGGAGCTGTTTTTT.